A single sample is the source of the 24 T cell receptor beta chains below, sequenced in a study of PD-L1 blockade in urothelial cancer. Generated by immunoSEQ multiplex PCR, the TCRdb table keeps only in-frame clones and is missing some. The table includes roughly 46,000 clones, under 85% detected once. Time point indicated: peripheral blood 6 weeks after treatment start. The sample was PBMCs, taken around atezolizumab (anti-PD-L1) treatment. All receptors derive from a man aged 45-60 years with urothelial cancer.

This chain connects TRBV19 to TRBJ1-5; no clear D gene. CDR1 is LNHDA and CDR2 is SQIVND in the germline V gene (reference sequence). The CDR3 has 14 amino acids. V lost 3 bases, J lost 0 bases, and 6 bases lay in between. CDR3: CASSMSNSNQPQHF. Written as DNA, the CDR3 is TGTGCCAGTAGTATGAGCAATAGCAATCAGCCCCAGCATTTT.

This chain joins TRBV28 and TRBJ1-1; D is undetermined. The CDR3 spans 17 residues. Germline CDR1 MDHEN, CDR2 SYDVKM. V dropped 6 bases and J dropped 0 bases, with 20 bases sitting between them. The DNA for the CDR3 is TGTGCCAGCAGATCCGAACCATTTCCCAACTTGAACACTGAAGCTTTCTTT. Amino acids: CASRSEPFPNLNTEAFF. Supplemented by reference TRBV28 and TRBJ1-1, the full variable domain reads DVKVTQSSRYLVKRTGEKVFLECVQDMDHENMFWYRQDPGLGLRLIYFSYDVKMKEKGDIPEGYSVSREKKERFSLILESASTNQTSMYLCASRSEPFPNLNTEAFFGQGTRLTVV.

V and J are TRBV6-5 and TRBJ2-1; TRBD2 matches at 8 bases. Looked up from germline, CDR1 is MNHEY and CDR2 is SVGAGI. The CDR3 consists of 15 residues. The junction had 13 bases not matched to a gene; V was cut back by 10 bases and J by 5 bases. The CDR3 here is CATASPGGAHNEQFF. The DNA for the CDR3 is TGTGCCACCGCGTCCCCGGGGGGGGCCCACAATGAGCAGTTCTTC.

The chain is built from TRBV6-1 and TRBJ1-5; D is uncertain. V was clipped by 1 base and J by 4 bases, with 5 bases between them. Germline loops: CDR1 MNHNS, CDR2 SASEGT. This CDR3 has 13 amino acids. For the CDR3, the DNA is TGTGCCAGCAGTGAAGGGCCGAATCAGCCCCAGCATTTT. The encoded protein is CASSEGPNQPQHF.

This sequence joins TRBV28 and TRBJ2-3, with 9 positions matching TRBD1. V was clipped by 5 bases and J by 4 bases; unmatched bases: 7. This CDR3 has 15 residues. Germline V CDR1 and CDR2: MDHEN, SYDVKM. CDR3 sequence (DNA): TGTGCCAGCAGTATCGGACAGGGGATCGCAGATACGCAGTATTTT. It translates to CASSIGQGIADTQYF.

CDR3 amino acids: CASSSRQVWEQYF. CDR3 bases: TGTGCCAGCAGTTCACGACAGGTTTGGGAGCAGTACTTC. This sequence joins TRBV6-6 and TRBJ2-7, with a possible D match to TRBD1 (6 bases). This CDR3 contains 13 residues. Trimming shortened V by 4 bases and J by 7 bases, and 14 bases separated the two germline ends. CDR1 and CDR2 (germline): MNHNY, SVGAGI (reference sequence).

The genes are TRBV11-2 and TRBJ1-5, with 9 nucleotides matching TRBD1. CDR1 is SGHAT and CDR2 is FQNNGV in the germline V gene. The CDR3 extends over 15 amino acids. J was trimmed by 2 bases and V by 1 base; bases with no gene match: 0. The CDR3 loop is CASSLGTGGNQPQHF. In nucleotides, the CDR3 is TGTGCCAGCAGCTTAGGGACAGGGGGCAATCAGCCCCAGCATTTT.

The CDR3 here is CASSNGGSETQYF. CDR3 coding DNA: TGCGCCAGCTCGAACGGAGGGAGCGAGACCCAGTACTTC. V and J are TRBV5-1 and TRBJ2-5; D perhaps matches TRBD2 (6 bases). Germline values: CDR1 SGHRS, CDR2 YFSETQ. The CDR3 consists of 13 residues. Trimming left V 7 bases short and J 5 bases short, with 15 bases between.

The chain links TRBV5-6 to TRBJ2-6, with TRBD1 matching over 8 bases. There are 15 residues in the CDR3. Germline CDR1 reads SGHDT; CDR2 reads YYEEEE. The V and J ends lost 2 bases and 2 bases, in that order; junction bases with no gene match: 0. Here the CDR3 reads CASSLQGAGANVLTF. The CDR3 nucleotides read TGTGCCAGCAGCTTACAGGGGGCTGGGGCCAACGTCCTGACTTTC.

The genes are TRBV6-1 and TRBJ2-1; D is possibly TRBD2 (6 bases). V was clipped by 11 bases and J by 0 bases, with 14 bases between them. The germline V gene has CDR1 MNHNS and CDR2 SASEGT. The CDR3 has 14 residues. The CDR3 region is CASGEVSSYNEQFF. As DNA, the CDR3 is TGTGCCTCCGGGGAGGTTAGCTCCTACAATGAGCAGTTCTTC.

The chain links TRBV6-5 to TRBJ2-2; 8 nucleotides match TRBD1. Trimming took 4 bases from V and 2 from J; bases not matched to a gene: 3. Per germline, CDR1 MNHEY and CDR2 SVGAGI. The CDR3 extends over 15 amino acids. The CDR3 protein is CASSFDRGNTGELFF. DNA of the CDR3: TGTGCCAGCAGTTTTGACAGGGGTAACACCGGGGAGCTGTTTTTT.

The chain carries TRBV6-1 and TRBJ2-7; TRBD1 agrees at 11 bases. V lost 2 bases to trimming and J lost 4 bases; unmatched junction nucleotides: 4. CDR1 and CDR2 (germline): MNHNS, SASEGT. The CDR3 length is 15 residues. CDR3 in amino acids: CASSEPGQGAYEQYF. The CDR3 nucleotides are TGTGCCAGCAGTGAACCTGGACAGGGGGCTTACGAGCAGTACTTC.

The J gene is TRBJ1-5, the V gene TRBV19; 8 bases fit TRBD1. This CDR3 has 15 residues. CDR1 is LNHDA, CDR2 SQIVND, per germline (reference sequence). The V segment lost 1 base and the J segment 4 bases; nucleotides outside the gene matches: 3. The CDR3 spells CASSIGDRGNQPQHF. The CDR3 DNA is TGTGCCAGTAGTATAGGCGACAGGGGAAATCAGCCCCAGCATTTT.

Sample share makes this clone medium-sized. This chain connects TRBV6-5 to TRBJ2-7; tentatively, D is TRBD1 (6 bases). The CDR3 consists of 15 residues. V lost 0 bases, J lost 2 bases, and 11 bases lay in between. Per the germline V gene, CDR1 is MNHEY and CDR2 is SVGAGI. The CDR3 loop reads CASSYSGQGPYEQYF. The CDR3 DNA follows: TGTGCCAGCAGTTACTCGGGTCAGGGGCCCTACGAGCAGTACTTC.

The chain joins TRBV30 to TRBJ1-2; 11 positions match TRBD1. CDR3 length: 12 residues. The germline CDR1 and CDR2 sequences are GTSNPN and SVGIG (reference sequence). After removal of 8 bases from V and 4 bases from J, the junction contained 3 bases not matched to a gene. Written as DNA, the CDR3 is TGTGCCGGGACAGGGGGGTTCTATGGCTACACCTTC. Translated, it gives CAGTGGFYGYTF. Supplemented by reference TRBV30 and TRBJ1-2, the full variable domain reads SQTIHQWPATLVQPVGSPLSLECTVEGTSNPNLYWYRQAAGRGLQLLFYSVGIGQISSEVPQNLSASRPQDRQFILSSKKLLLSDSGFYLCAGTGGFYGYTFGSGTRLTVV.

The CDR3 nucleotides are TGTGCCAGCAGCTTGTTGAGTGAAGCTTTCTTT. This codes for CASSLLSEAFF. The V call is TRBV5-4, the J call TRBJ1-1; D gene unclear. The CDR3 runs to 11 residues. Germline CDR1 reads SGHNT; CDR2 reads YYREEE (reference sequence). V was shortened by 1 base and J by 7 bases, with 5 bases between the two germline ends.

The chain uses TRBV5-4 and TRBJ2-3; 7 nucleotides match TRBD2. The CDR3 runs 16 residues. CDR1 and CDR2 from the germline V gene are SGHNT and YYREEE (reference sequence). After removal of 0 bases from V and 5 bases from J, the junction contained 9 bases not matched to a gene. CDR3: CASSLGGLRGIDTQYF. The DNA for the CDR3 is TGTGCCAGCAGCTTGGGAGGATTGCGGGGGATAGATACGCAGTATTTT. The variable domain in full, completed from reference TRBV5-4 and TRBJ2-3, reads ETGVTQSPTHLIKTRGQQVTLRCSSQSGHNTVSWYQQALGQGPQFIFQYYREEENGRGNFPPRFSGLQFPNYSSELNVNALELDDSALYLCASSLGGLRGIDTQYFGPGTRLTVL.

This clone came up a few times. The CDR3 DNA follows: TGTGCCAGCAGTGGGGACACTAATCAGCCCCAGCATTTT. It translates to CASSGDTNQPQHF. The chain joins TRBV2 to TRBJ1-5, with TRBD1 as a possible D gene (6 bases). The V and J ends lost 4 bases and 4 bases respectively, with 8 bases between them. Germline V gene lookup returns CDR1 SNHLY and CDR2 FYNNEI. The CDR3 is made up of 13 amino acids.

CDR3 in amino acids: CASSEEFWAGTMGKLFF. For the CDR3, the DNA is TGTGCCAGCAGTGAAGAGTTTTGGGCAGGGACTATGGGGAAACTGTTTTTT. J is TRBJ1-4 and V is TRBV6-1, with a possible D match to TRBD1 (5 bases). The CDR3 contains 17 residues. Germline lookup yields CDR1 MNHNS and CDR2 SASEGT. V lost 1 base to trimming and J lost 11 bases, with 23 bases between them.

The CDR3 sequence is CARTRRRTEAFF. The CDR3 coding sequence is TGTGCCAGAACACGAAGGAGGACTGAAGCTTTCTTT. The rearrangement uses TRBV19 and TRBJ1-1; D remains ambiguous. CDR3 length equals 12 residues. V lost 9 bases, J lost 5 bases, and 13 bases lay in between. Germline V gene data show CDR1 as LNHDA and CDR2 as SQIVND (reference sequence). The full variable domain, completed using reference TRBV19 and TRBJ1-1, is DGGITQSPKYLFRKEGQNVTLSCEQNLNHDAMYWYRQDPGQGLRLIYYSQIVNDFQKGDIAEGYSVSREKKESFPLTVTSAQKNPTAFYLCARTRRRTEAFFGQGTRLTVV.

The rearrangement uses TRBV10-1 and TRBJ1-1, with unresolved D. CDR3 length: 12 residues. Germline lookup yields CDR1 WNHNN and CDR2 SYGVQD (reference sequence). Trimming removed 3 bases at V and 1 base at J, with 3 bases between. CDR3: CASSDKNTEAFF. The CDR3 DNA is TGCGCCAGCAGTGACAAGAACACTGAAGCTTTCTTT.

The genes are TRBV5-4 and TRBJ2-2; D is possibly TRBD1 (6 bases). V was pared by 4 bases and J by 3 bases, with 16 bases between. Germline assignment: CDR1 SGHNT and CDR2 YYREEE (reference sequence). The CDR3 extends over 16 amino acids. The CDR3 spells CASSTWAGDYTGELFF. CDR3 nucleotide sequence: TGTGCCAGCAGCACCTGGGCAGGGGATTACACCGGGGAGCTGTTTTTT.

This chain joins TRBV5-1 and TRBJ2-1, with 12 bases matching TRBD2. Germline CDR1 SGHRS, CDR2 YFSETQ. This CDR3 is 20 amino acids long. The junction had 17 bases not matched to a gene; V was cut back by 4 bases and J by 3 bases. The CDR3 region has the DNA TGCGCCAGCAGCAGGGAGGGACTAGCGGGCATCAGTTCCCTCTACAATGAGCAGTTCTTC. Amino acid sequence: CASSREGLAGISSLYNEQFF.

The genes are TRBV5-4 and TRBJ2-7; D is ambiguous. With 4 bases removed from V and 1 base from J, the gap between germline ends came to 12 bases. From germline, CDR1 is SGHNT and CDR2 YYREEE (reference sequence). CDR3 size: 14 residues. In DNA, the CDR3 is TGTGCCAGCAGCCTGTACAGAAATTCCTACGAGCAGTACTTC. This codes for CASSLYRNSYEQYF.